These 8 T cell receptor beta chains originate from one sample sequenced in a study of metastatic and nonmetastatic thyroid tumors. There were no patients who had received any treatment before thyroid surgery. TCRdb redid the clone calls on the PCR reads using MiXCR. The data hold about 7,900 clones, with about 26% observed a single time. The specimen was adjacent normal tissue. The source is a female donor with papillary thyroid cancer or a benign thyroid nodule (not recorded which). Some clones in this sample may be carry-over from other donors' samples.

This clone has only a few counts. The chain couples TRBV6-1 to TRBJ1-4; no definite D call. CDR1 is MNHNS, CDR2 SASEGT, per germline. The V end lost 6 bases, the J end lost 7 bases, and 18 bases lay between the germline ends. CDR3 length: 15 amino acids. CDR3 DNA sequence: TGTGCCAGCAGGGTTTCGGGGATTATAGTTGAAAAACTGTTTTTT. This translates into CASRVSGIIVEKLFF.

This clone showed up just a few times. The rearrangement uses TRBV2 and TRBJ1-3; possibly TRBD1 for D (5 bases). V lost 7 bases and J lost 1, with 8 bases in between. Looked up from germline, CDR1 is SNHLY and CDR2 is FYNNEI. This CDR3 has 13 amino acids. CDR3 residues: CASTGISGNTIYF. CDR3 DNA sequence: TGTGCCAGCACAGGGATATCTGGAAACACCATATATTTT.

CDR3 protein: CSARPTDYEQYF. CDR3 DNA sequence: TGCAGTGCTAGACCGACGGATTACGAGCAGTACTTC. The V gene is TRBV20-1, the J gene TRBJ2-7; D is unresolved. CDR3 length equals 12 residues. From germline, CDR1 is DFQATT and CDR2 SNEGSKA (reference sequence). Between the trimmed V and J ends, which lost 2 bases and 4 bases, there was a span of 9 bases.

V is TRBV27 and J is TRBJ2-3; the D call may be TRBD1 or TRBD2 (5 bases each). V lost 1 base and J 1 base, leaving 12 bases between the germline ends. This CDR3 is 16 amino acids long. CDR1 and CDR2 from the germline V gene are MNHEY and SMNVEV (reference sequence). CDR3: CASSLFRGAGTDTQYF. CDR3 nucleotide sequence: TGTGCCAGCAGTTTATTTAGGGGAGCGGGCACAGATACGCAGTATTTT.

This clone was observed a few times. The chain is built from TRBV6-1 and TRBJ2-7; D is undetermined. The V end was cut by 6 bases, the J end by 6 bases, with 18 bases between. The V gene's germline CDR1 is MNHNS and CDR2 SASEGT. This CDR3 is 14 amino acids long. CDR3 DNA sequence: TGTGCCAGCAGCCCCCAGCAGGCGATCGGCGAGCAGTACTTC. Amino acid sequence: CASSPQQAIGEQYF.

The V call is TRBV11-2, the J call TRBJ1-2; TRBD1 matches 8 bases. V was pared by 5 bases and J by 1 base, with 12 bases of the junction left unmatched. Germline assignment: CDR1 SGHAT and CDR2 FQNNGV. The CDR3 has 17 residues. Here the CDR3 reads CASSEGGTGALNYGYTF. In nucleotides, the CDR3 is TGTGCCAGCAGCGAAGGGGGGACAGGAGCACTTAACTATGGCTACACCTTC.

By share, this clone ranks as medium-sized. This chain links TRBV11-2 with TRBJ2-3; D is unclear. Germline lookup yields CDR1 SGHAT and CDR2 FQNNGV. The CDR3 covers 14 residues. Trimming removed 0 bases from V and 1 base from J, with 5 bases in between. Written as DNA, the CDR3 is TGTGCCAGCAGCTTAGAGTCCGGCACAGATACGCAGTATTTT. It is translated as CASSLESGTDTQYF.

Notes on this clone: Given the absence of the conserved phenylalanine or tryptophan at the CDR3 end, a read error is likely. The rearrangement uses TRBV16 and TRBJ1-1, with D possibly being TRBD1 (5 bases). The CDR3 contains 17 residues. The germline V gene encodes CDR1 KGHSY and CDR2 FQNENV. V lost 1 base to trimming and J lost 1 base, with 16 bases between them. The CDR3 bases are TGTGCCAGCAGCCAATGGCCCGCGGGGCCCGGGAACACTGAAGCTTTCTCT. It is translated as CASSQWPAGPGNTEAFS.